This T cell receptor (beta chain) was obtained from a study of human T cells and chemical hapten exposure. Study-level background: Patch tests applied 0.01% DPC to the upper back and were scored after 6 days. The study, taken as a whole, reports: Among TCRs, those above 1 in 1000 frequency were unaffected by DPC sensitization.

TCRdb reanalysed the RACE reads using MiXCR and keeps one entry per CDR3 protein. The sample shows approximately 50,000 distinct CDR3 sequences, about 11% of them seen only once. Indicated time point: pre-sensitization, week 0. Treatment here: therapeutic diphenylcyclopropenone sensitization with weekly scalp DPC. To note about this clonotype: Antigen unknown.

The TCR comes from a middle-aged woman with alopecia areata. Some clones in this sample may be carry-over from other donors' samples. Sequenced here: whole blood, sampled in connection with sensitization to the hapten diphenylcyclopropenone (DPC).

This CDR3 reads CASSLLDRGHYEQYF. The DNA for the CDR3 is TGCGCCAGCAGCTTGCTGGACAGGGGGCACTACGAGCAGTACTTC. The chain carries TRBV5-1 and TRBJ2-7, with 11 positions matching TRBD1. Germline trimming cut 1 base from V and 3 bases from J; bases unmatched to any gene: 3. The CDR3 has 15 residues. Germline V CDR1 and CDR2: SGHRS, YFSETQ.